The present T cell receptor beta chain was sequenced within a study of T-cell reconstitution after alpha-beta-depleted transplantation in children. The CDR3 runs 15 residues. CDR1 is LNHDA, CDR2 SQIVND, per germline (reference sequence). V dropped 5 bases and J dropped 0 bases, with 11 bases sitting between them. This clonotype was seen ten or more times. The TCRbeta library incorporated unique molecular identifiers. Each CDR3 protein gets one entry after TCRdb re-called the PCR reads with MiXCR. The sample lists 120,000 or so distinct CDR3 sequences, around a tenth occurring once. Specimen: PBMCs from the stem cell graft donor, collected from the stem cell graft. The chain combines TRBV19 with TRBJ1-5; D may be TRBD1 (6 bases). This sequence was found in a human donor who donated a stem cell graft to a child with acute lymphoblastic leukemia. CDR3 sequence: CASSLDSFSNQPQHF. The DNA for the CDR3 is TGTGCCAGTAGTCTGGACAGTTTTAGCAATCAGCCCCAGCATTTT.